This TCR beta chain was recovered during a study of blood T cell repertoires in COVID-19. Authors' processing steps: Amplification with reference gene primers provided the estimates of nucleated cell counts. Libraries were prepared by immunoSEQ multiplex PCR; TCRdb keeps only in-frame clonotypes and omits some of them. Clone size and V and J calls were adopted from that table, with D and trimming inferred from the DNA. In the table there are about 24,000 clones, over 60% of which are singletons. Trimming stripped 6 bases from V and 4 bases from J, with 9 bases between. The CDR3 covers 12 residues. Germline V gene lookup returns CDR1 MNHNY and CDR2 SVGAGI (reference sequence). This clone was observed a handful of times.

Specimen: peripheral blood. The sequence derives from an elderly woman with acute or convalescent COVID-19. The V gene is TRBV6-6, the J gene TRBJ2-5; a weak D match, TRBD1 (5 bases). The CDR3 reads CASSTDRETQYF. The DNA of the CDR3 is TGTGCCAGCAGCACCGACAGAGAGACCCAGTACTTC.